The following is a T cell receptor (beta chain) sequence with its context. The sample originates from a study of blood T cell repertoires in COVID-19. Germline V lookup: CDR1 MNHEY, CDR2 SMNVEV (reference sequence). The CDR3 totals 15 residues. With V trimmed by 6 bases and J by 6 bases, 8 bases remained unmatched. The data were produced by immunoSEQ multiplex PCR, yet TCRdb's version contains in-frame clones alone and is incomplete. Among 120,000 or so clones listed, about four fifths were seen once. This TCR was recovered from a man in his 60s with acute or convalescent COVID-19. The gene calls are TRBV27 and TRBJ2-3; 11 bases agree with TRBD2. The sequenced material came from peripheral blood. In DNA, the CDR3 is TGTGCCAGCAGGATTAGCGGGAGGGCCGGTGATACGCAGTATTTT. Residues: CASRISGRAGDTQYF.